The 5 T cell receptor beta chains reported below all come from one sample, sequenced in a study of blood T cell repertoires in COVID-19. Here immunoSEQ multiplex PCR was the method, and the copy in TCRdb shows in-frame clones only, minus some. The data show about 180,000 clones, under 85% seen once. The specimen sequenced was peripheral blood. The receptors come from a woman between 70 and 85 years old with COVID-19, enrolled during active disease.

DNA of the CDR3: TGTGCCAGCAACCCCGGCGTGGGCCTAGGCTACACCTTC. Encoded protein: CASNPGVGLGYTF. V gene TRBV5-8 combines with J gene TRBJ1-2; D unclear. This CDR3 comprises 13 residues. Between the trimmed V and J ends, which lost 6 bases and 8 bases, there was a span of 17 bases. Germline V gene data show CDR1 as SGHTS and CDR2 as YDEGEE.

The genes are TRBV28 and TRBJ2-7, with TRBD1 identical over 12 bases. Germline V gene sequence: CDR1 MDHEN, CDR2 SYDVKM. Germline trimming cut 6 bases from V and 9 bases from J; bases unmatched to any gene: 12. The length of the CDR3 is 15 residues. The DNA for the CDR3 is TGTGCCAGCAGACCAGGCGGGACAGGGGGCGATGGGCAGTACTTC. Its protein product is CASRPGGTGGDGQYF.

The rearrangement links TRBV5-1 to TRBJ1-1; D is possibly TRBD1 (6 bases). The CDR3 consists of 14 residues. CDR1 is SGHRS, CDR2 YFSETQ, per germline. Deletions cut 1 base from V and 3 bases from J, with 10 bases between. The CDR3 DNA sequence: TGCGCCAGCAGCTTGACAGGGCAATACACTGAAGCTTTCTTT. Translation: CASSLTGQYTEAFF.

V gene TRBV19 combines with J gene TRBJ2-1, with 8 nucleotides matching TRBD2. CDR3 length: 19 residues. J was trimmed by 2 bases and V by 5 bases; bases with no gene match: 17. Germline V gives CDR1 LNHDA, CDR2 SQIVND (reference sequence). DNA for the CDR3: TGTGCCAGTAGTGGCGGCGGGCTAGCGGGCCACCTTCCCTACAATGAGCAGTTCTTC. It specifies CASSGGGLAGHLPYNEQFF.

The chain has TRBV18 and TRBJ2-1; 10 nucleotides match TRBD1. Germline-derived CDR1 and CDR2 are KGHSH and LQKENI. Trimming at V came to 3 bases and at J to 2 bases, leaving 1 base not matched to a gene. The CDR3 has 15 amino acids. In nucleotides, the CDR3 is TGTGCCAGCTCACCGGGACAGGGGACCTACAATGAGCAGTTCTTC. Translated, it gives CASSPGQGTYNEQFF.